This TCR beta chain was sequenced during a study of blood T cell repertoires in COVID-19. Germline V gives CDR1 MNHEY, CDR2 SVGAGI. The length of the CDR3 is 15 residues. Germline trimming cut 2 bases from V and 2 bases from J; bases unmatched to any gene: 6. Generated by immunoSEQ multiplex PCR, the TCRdb table keeps only in-frame clones and is missing some. The sample lists some 350,000 clones, over 80% occurring once. Input material: peripheral blood. The receptor's source is a woman aged 45-65 years with COVID-19, enrolled during active disease. The genes are TRBV6-5 and TRBJ2-7; 7 bases map to TRBD2. DNA of the CDR3: TGTGCCAGCAGTTACGGGGCGGGGGAGACCTACGAGCAGTACTTC. Residues: CASSYGAGETYEQYF.